Only one count was recorded for the clone carrying this TCR beta chain. Only in-frame clones appear in the TCRdb table, and some are missing; sequencing was by immunoSEQ multiplex PCR. The data hold more than 55,000 clones, with about nine tenths observed a single time. The record originates from a study of blood T cell repertoires in COVID-19. Sequences were obtained from peripheral blood. This TCR derives from a woman aged 70 to 79 with acute or convalescent COVID-19.

CDR3: CASSPPRGAGGETQYF. Written as DNA, the CDR3 is TGCGCCAGCAGCCCGCCGAGAGGAGCGGGGGGGGAGACCCAGTACTTC. This chain joins TRBV5-1 and TRBJ2-5; TRBD2 matches at 10 bases. The CDR3 contains 16 residues. With 4 bases clipped from V and 5 bases from J, the junction kept 11 bases outside the gene matches. Germline V gene data show CDR1 as SGHRS and CDR2 as YFSETQ.